The entry below gives a single T cell receptor beta chain sequence along with its context. With a much larger clone just one base away, this may be a read error. Naive CD8 sequencing libraries were generated from approximately 22,000 to 940,000 sorted cells, with 10%, 30% or 50% RNA as input. The authors sorted naive CD8 T cells as CD8+CD4-CCR7+CD45RA+. The source of the sample is a study of molecular identifiers for immune sequencing clone quantification. This CDR3 contains 16 residues. Germline V gene lookup returns CDR1 MNHEY and CDR2 SVGEGT. Listed TCR primers and previously described methods were used for bulk TCR libraries. TCRdb redid the calling of the PCR reads with MiXCR, one entry per CDR3 protein. Of about 640,000 distinct CDR3 sequences in the sample, 15% to 20% were seen once.

The sample consisted of naive CD8+ T cells from blood, with Jurkat cell RNA spiked in. Subset defined: FACS-sorted CD8+CD4-CCR7+CD45RA+ naive T cells. The receptor was isolated from a human donor in good health. Some libraries in this study had Jurkat cell RNA spiked in. The chain joins TRBV6-2 or TRBV6-3 to TRBJ2-2; 10 nucleotides line up with TRBD1. The CDR3 region has the DNA TGTGCCAGCAGTCAAGACAGGGGGCGAGACACCGGGGAGCGGTTTTTT. Amino acid sequence: CASSQDRGRDTGERFF.